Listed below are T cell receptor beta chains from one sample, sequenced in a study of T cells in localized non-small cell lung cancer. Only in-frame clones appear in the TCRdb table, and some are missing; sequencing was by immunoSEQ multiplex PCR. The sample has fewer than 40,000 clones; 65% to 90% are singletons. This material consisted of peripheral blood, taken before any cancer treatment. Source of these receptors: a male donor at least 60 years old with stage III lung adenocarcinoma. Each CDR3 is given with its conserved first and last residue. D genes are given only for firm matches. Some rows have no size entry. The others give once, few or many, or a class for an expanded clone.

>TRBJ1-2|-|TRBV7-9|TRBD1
CASSFPDRSYGYTF
TGTGCCAGCAGCTTCCCGGACAGGAGCTATGGCTACACCTTC
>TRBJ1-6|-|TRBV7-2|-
CASSLAGAGNNSPLHF
TGTGCCAGCAGCTTAGCAGGGGCTGGAAATAATTCACCCCTCCACTTT
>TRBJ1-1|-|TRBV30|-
CAWSRSAGTEAFF
TGTGCCTGGAGTCGGTCCGCGGGCACTGAAGCTTTCTTT
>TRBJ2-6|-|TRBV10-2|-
CASRKSPGPLSSGANVLTF
TGCGCCAGCAGAAAATCTCCGGGACCGTTGAGCTCTGGGGCCAACGTCCTGACTTTC
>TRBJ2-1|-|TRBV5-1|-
CASSPLSAHNEQFF
TGCGCCAGCAGCCCACTTAGCGCCCACAATGAGCAGTTCTTC
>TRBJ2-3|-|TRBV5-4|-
CASSLYQEGTDTQYF
TGTGCCAGCAGCTTGTACCAGGAGGGCACAGATACGCAGTATTTT
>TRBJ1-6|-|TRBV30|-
CAWSVRGPVNSPLHF
TGTGCCTGGAGTGTACGGGGACCGGTCAATTCACCCCTCCACTTT
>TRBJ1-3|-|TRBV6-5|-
CASEDPVNTIYF
TGTGCCAGCGAGGACCCGGTAAACACCATATATTTT
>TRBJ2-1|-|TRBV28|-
CASSLSLGGNEQFF
TGTGCCAGCAGTTTATCACTGGGGGGCAATGAGCAGTTCTTC
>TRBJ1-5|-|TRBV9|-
CASSPTGEPQPQHF
TGTGCCAGCAGCCCTACCGGGGAGCCACAGCCCCAGCATTTT
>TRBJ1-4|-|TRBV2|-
CASGVGEKLFF
TGTGCCAGTGGGGTCGGTGAAAAACTGTTTTTT
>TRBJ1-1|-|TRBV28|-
CASSLAQGPFMNTEAFF
TGTGCCAGCAGTTTAGCACAGGGACCGTTCATGAACACTGAAGCTTTCTTT
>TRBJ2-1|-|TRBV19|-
CASRFGAGLYNEQFF
TGTGCCAGTAGGTTTGGGGCAGGTCTTTACAATGAGCAGTTCTTC
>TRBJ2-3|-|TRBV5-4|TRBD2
CASSAGVDSSTDTQYF
TGTGCCAGCAGCGCGGGGGTCGACTCGAGCACAGATACGCAGTATTTT
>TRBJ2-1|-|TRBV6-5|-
CACNRGQNINNEQFF
TGTGCCTGCAATAGGGGCCAGAACATTAACAATGAGCAGTTCTTC
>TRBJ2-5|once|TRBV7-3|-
CASSLSGKKETQYF
TGTGCCAGCAGCTTAAGTGGAAAAAAAGAGACCCAGTACTTC
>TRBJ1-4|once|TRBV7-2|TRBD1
CASSFTDRGASEKLFF
TGTGCCAGCAGCTTTACCGACAGGGGAGCTAGTGAAAAACTGTTTTTT
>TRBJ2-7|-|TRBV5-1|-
CASSQDRDEQYF
TGCGCCAGCAGCCAGGACAGAGACGAGCAGTACTTC
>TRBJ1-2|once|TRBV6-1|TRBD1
CASSEFRTGIYGYTF
TGTGCCAGCAGTGAATTCAGGACAGGGATCTATGGCTACACCTTC
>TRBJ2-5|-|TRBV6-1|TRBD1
CASTVTGKETQYF
TGTGCCAGCACCGTGACAGGGAAAGAGACCCAGTACTTC
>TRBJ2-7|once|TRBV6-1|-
CASSESRVGRGHYEQYF
TGTGCCAGCAGTGAATCCAGGGTCGGGCGGGGACATTACGAGCAGTACTTC
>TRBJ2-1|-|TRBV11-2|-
CASSLYQGSEQFF
TGTGCCAGCAGCTTATATCAGGGCAGTGAGCAGTTCTTC
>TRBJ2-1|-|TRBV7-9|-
CASSFNDAADVNEQFF
TGTGCCAGCAGCTTTAATGATGCCGCGGACGTCAATGAGCAGTTCTTC
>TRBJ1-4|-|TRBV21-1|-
CAGPSSGDPSTNEKLFF
TGTGCCGGGCCTTCTAGCGGGGACCCATCAACTAATGAAAAACTGTTTTTT
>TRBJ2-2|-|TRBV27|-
CASRKGWNTGELFF
TGTGCCAGCAGAAAAGGGTGGAACACCGGGGAGCTGTTTTTT
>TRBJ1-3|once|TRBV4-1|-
CASSQESGPNLNTIYF
TGCGCCAGCAGCCAAGAGTCCGGACCGAATCTAAACACCATATATTTT
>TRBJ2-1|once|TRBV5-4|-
CASSRYGNEQFF
TGTGCCAGCAGCCGGTATGGGAATGAGCAGTTCTTC
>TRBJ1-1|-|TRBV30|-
CAWSVGYEAFF
TGTGCCTGGAGTGTAGGGTATGAAGCTTTCTTT
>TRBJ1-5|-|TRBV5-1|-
CASSKFSGAQPQHF
TGCGCCAGCAGCAAATTCTCGGGGGCCCAGCCCCAGCATTTT
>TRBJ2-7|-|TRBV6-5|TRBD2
CASKVSGSYEQYF
TGTGCCAGCAAGGTTAGCGGGAGCTACGAGCAGTACTTC
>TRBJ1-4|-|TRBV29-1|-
CSVRNSNEKLFF
TGCAGCGTTCGCAACAGCAATGAAAAACTGTTTTTT
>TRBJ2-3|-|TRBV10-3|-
CAISDQRSTDTQYF
TGTGCCATCAGTGATCAGCGGAGCACAGATACGCAGTATTTT
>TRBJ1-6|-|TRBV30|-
CAWSVQQGHKDSPLHF
TGTGCCTGGAGTGTACAGCAGGGTCATAAAGATTCACCCCTCCACTTT
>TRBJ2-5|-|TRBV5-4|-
CASTSPQGGTQYF
TGTGCCAGCACCTCACCCCAGGGGGGGACCCAGTACTTC
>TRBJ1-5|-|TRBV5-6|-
CASSSGHWGKSNQPQHF
TGTGCCAGCAGCTCTGGGCACTGGGGCAAGAGCAATCAGCCCCAGCATTTT
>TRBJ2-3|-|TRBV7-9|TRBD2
CASGHLISGRTDTQYF
TGTGCCAGCGGCCACCTCATTAGCGGGAGAACAGATACGCAGTATTTT
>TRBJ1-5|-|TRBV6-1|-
CASSGDGGGQPQHF
TGTGCCAGCAGTGGGGATGGGGGCGGTCAGCCCCAGCATTTT
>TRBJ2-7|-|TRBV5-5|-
CASSQDRHEQYF
TGTGCCAGCAGCCAGGACCGTCACGAGCAGTACTTC
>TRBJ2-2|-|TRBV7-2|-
CASSPYTGELFF
TGTGCCAGCAGCCCTTATACCGGGGAGCTGTTTTTT
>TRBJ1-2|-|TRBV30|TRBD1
CALQGANYERGYTF
TGTGCCTTACAGGGGGCTAACTATGAACGAGGCTACACCTTC
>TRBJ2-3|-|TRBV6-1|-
CASSERKGSDTQYF
TGTGCCAGCAGTGAACGGAAGGGATCAGATACGCAGTATTTT
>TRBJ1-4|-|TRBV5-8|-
CASSLRGVSNEKLFF
TGTGCCAGCAGCTTGAGAGGAGTTTCTAATGAAAAACTGTTTTTT
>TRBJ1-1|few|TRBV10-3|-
CAIRLRTGKYTEAFF
TGTGCCATCAGGCTGCGGACCGGGAAGTACACTGAAGCTTTCTTT
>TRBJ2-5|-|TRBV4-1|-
CASSQNIGRTQYF
TGCGCCAGCAGCCAAAACATCGGGAGGACCCAGTACTTC